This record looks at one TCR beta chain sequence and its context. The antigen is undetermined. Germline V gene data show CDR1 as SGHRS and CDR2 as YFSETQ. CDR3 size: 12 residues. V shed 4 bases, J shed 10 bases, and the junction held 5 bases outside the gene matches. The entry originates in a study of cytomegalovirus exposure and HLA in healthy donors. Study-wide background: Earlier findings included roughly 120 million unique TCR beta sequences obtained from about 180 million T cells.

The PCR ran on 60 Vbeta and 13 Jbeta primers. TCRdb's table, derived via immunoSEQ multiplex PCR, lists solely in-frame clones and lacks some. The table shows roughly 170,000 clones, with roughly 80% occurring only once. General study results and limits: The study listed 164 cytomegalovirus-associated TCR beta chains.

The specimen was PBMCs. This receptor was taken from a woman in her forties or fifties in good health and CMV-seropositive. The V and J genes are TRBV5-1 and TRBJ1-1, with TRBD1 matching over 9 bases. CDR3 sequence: CASSEGTGRAFF. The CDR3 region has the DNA TGCGCCAGCAGCGAGGGGACAGGGCGAGCTTTCTTT.